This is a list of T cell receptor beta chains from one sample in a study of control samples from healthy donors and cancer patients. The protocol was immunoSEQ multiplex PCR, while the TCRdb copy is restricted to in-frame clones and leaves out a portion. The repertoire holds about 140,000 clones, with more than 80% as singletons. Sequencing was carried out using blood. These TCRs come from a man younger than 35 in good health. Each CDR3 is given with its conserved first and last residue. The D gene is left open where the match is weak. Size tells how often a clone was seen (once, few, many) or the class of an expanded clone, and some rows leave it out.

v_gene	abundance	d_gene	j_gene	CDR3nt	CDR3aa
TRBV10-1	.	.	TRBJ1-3	TGCGCCAGCCGTCCTAGGACGGTCAATCGAAACACCATATATTTT	CASRPRTVNRNTIYF
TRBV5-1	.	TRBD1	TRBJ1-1	TGCGCCAGCAGCTTGGGAGCAGGGGGAATCACTGAAGCTTTCTTT	CASSLGAGGITEAFF
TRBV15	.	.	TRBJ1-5	TGTGCCACCAGCAGAGGTGATCAGCCCCAGCATTTT	CATSRGDQPQHF
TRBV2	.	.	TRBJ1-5	TGTGCCAGCAGTGGATGGTTGAAGGGTCAGCCCCAGCATTTT	CASSGWLKGQPQHF
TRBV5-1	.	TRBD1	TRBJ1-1	TGCGCCAGCAGCCCCCAGACAGGGCCCAACACTGAAGCTTTCTTT	CASSPQTGPNTEAFF
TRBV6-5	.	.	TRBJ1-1	TGTGCCAGCAGCGGGAGGGTCACTGAAGCTTTCTTT	CASSGRVTEAFF
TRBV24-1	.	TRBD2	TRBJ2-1	TGTGCCACCAGTGATTTGAGCGGGGGAGGCTACAATGAGCAGTTCTTC	CATSDLSGGGYNEQFF
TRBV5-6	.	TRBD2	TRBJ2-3	TGTGCCAGCAGCTTGGATCGGGGGGTGCGAGATACGCAGTATTTT	CASSLDRGVRDTQYF
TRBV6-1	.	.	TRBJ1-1	TGTGCCAGCAGTGACAAAGTGGACTTGCCCCAAGCTTTCTTT	CASSDKVDLPQAFF
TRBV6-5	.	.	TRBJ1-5	TGTGCCACCGGCCCGAAGGGAAACAGCAATCAGCCCCAGCATTTT	CATGPKGNSNQPQHF
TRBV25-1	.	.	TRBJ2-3	TGTGCCAGCAGCCTTCCCCCCTCCAGTACGCAGTATTTT	CASSLPPSSTQYF
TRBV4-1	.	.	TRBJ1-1	TGCGCCAGCAGCAAAGGACACGGGAACACTGAAGCTTTCTTT	CASSKGHGNTEAFF
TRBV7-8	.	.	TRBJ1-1	TGTGCCAGCAGCTTAGAATCAGGAATTGAAGCTTTCTTT	CASSLESGIEAFF
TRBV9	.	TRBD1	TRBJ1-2	TGTGCCAGCTCCAGTGGACAGGGCAGTACCGGCTACACCTTC	CASSSGQGSTGYTF
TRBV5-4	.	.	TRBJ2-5	TGTGCCAGCAGCTTGGCCTCTAGTGGTGAGACCCAGTACTTC	CASSLASSGETQYF
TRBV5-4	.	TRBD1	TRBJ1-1	TGTGCCAGCAGCTTTGGGGGACAGGGTTTTGTAGGGGCTTTCTTT	CASSFGGQGFVGAFF
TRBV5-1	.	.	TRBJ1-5	TGCGCCAGCAGCGCTACGGGGCCTCAGCCCCAGCATTTT	CASSATGPQPQHF
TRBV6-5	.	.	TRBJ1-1	TGTGCCAGCAGTCCTCAGGGGATCACTGAAGCTTTCTTT	CASSPQGITEAFF
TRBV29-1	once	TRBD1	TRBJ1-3	TGCAGCGTCGGACTAACAGGGGCTGGAAACACCATATATTTT	CSVGLTGAGNTIYF
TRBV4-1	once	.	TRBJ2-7	TGCGCCAGCAGCCAAGTAGATGACAGCTACGAGCAGTACTTC	CASSQVDDSYEQYF
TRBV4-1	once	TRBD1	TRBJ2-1	TGCGCCAGCAGCCAGTGGACAGGGAGGAATGAGCAGTTCTTC	CASSQWTGRNEQFF
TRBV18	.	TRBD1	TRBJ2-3	TGTGCCAGCTCACTACAGGGGGTTGAAGATACGCAGTATTTT	CASSLQGVEDTQYF
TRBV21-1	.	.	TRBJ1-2	TGTGCCAGCAGCAATTTCTTGAATGGCTACACCTTC	CASSNFLNGYTF
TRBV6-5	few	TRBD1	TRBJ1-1	TGTGCCAGCAGAATCGGACAGGGTTTGAACACTGAAGCTTTCTTT	CASRIGQGLNTEAFF
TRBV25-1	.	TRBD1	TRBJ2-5	TGTGCCAGCAGTGATAATGGTGAGGGGGCGCGGGAGACCCAGTACTTC	CASSDNGEGARETQYF
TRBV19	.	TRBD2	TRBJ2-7	TGTGCCAGTAGTCAAGGACTAGCGGGGGACTCCTACGAGCAGTACTTC	CASSQGLAGDSYEQYF
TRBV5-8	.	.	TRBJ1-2	TGTGCCAGCAGCTTTCGACAGGTTTTTAACTATGGCTACACCTTC	CASSFRQVFNYGYTF
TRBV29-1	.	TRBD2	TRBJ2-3	TGCAGCGCAGTACTAGCGGGGACAGATACGCAGTATTTT	CSAVLAGTDTQYF
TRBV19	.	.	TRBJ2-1	TGTGCCAGTAGTGCCCAGTGGGCGGGTAACTACAATGAGCAGTTCTTC	CASSAQWAGNYNEQFF
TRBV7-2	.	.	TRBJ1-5	TGTGCCAGCAGCTTTAGCCGGGGTCCGAATCAGCCCCAGCATTTT	CASSFSRGPNQPQHF
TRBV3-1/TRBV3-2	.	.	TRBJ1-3	TGTGCCAGCAGCCAAGATGTCCCCACCGGGACCCCTAATTTT	CASSQDVPTGTPNF
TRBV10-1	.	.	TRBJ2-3	TGCGCCAGCAGTGAGGGAGAGGGTGCGGCGCAGTATTTT	CASSEGEGAAQYF
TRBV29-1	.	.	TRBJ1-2	TGCAGCACAAGTACCCGACTCGGTGGTGACTATGGCTACACCTTC	CSTSTRLGGDYGYTF
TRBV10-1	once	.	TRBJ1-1	TGCGCCAGCAGTGCTCTGGTGAACACTGAAGCTTTCTTT	CASSALVNTEAFF
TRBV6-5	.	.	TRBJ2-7	TGTGCCAGCAGACCTCTGGGACTTGGAACCTACGAGCAGTACTTC	CASRPLGLGTYEQYF
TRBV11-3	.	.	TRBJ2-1	TGTGCCAGCAGCTTAGTTTCGGCCCTGGGGTACAATGAGCAGTTCTTC	CASSLVSALGYNEQFF
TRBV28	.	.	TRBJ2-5	TGTGCCAGCGGCAACGGGGGCCGGGAGACCCAGTACTTC	CASGNGGRETQYF
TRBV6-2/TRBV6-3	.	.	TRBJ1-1	TGTGCCAGCAGTAGTCGGGGTGGGGCTTTCTTT	CASSSRGGAFF
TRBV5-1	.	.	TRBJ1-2	TGCGCCAGCAGCTTGGAAGTCGGTTCTAACTATGGCTACACCTTC	CASSLEVGSNYGYTF
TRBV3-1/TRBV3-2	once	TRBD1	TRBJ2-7	TGTGCCAGCAGCCGCCTCGGGACAGGGGGTCCCTACGAGCAGTACTTC	CASSRLGTGGPYEQYF
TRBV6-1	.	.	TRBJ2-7	TGTGCCAGCAGTGAAGACGTCCTCTACGAGCAGTACTTC	CASSEDVLYEQYF